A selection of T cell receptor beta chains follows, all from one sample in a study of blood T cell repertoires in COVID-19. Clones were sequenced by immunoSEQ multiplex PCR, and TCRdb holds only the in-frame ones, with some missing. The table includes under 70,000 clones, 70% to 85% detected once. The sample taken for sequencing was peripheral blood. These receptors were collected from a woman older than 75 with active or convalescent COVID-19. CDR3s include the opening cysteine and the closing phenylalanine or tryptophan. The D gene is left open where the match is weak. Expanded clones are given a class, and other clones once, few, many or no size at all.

cdr3_aa: CASSRRGGGRVHEKLFF
cdr3_nt: TGTGCCAGCAGCCGGCGGGGAGGGGGTCGGGTTCATGAAAAACTGTTTTTT
d_call: -
j_call: TRBJ1-4
clone_size: -
v_call: TRBV25-1

cdr3_aa: CASSASVVYEQYF
cdr3_nt: TGTGCCAGCAGTGCGTCAGTTGTCTACGAGCAGTACTTC
d_call: -
j_call: TRBJ2-7
clone_size: -
v_call: TRBV2

cdr3_aa: CAWSAQGTFKNTGELFF
cdr3_nt: TGTGCCTGGAGTGCACAAGGGACTTTCAAGAACACCGGGGAGCTGTTTTTT
d_call: -
j_call: TRBJ2-2
clone_size: -
v_call: TRBV30

cdr3_aa: CASSPIGDYGYTF
cdr3_nt: TGTGCCAGCTCACCAATCGGGGACTATGGCTACACCTTC
d_call: -
j_call: TRBJ1-2
clone_size: -
v_call: TRBV18

cdr3_aa: CAIRLQGASYGYTF
cdr3_nt: TGTGCCATCAGGCTACAGGGGGCGAGCTATGGCTACACCTTC
d_call: TRBD1
j_call: TRBJ1-2
clone_size: -
v_call: TRBV10-3

cdr3_aa: CAWSGKGYGGYTF
cdr3_nt: TGTGCCTGGAGTGGGAAGGGGTATGGTGGCTACACCTTC
d_call: -
j_call: TRBJ1-2
clone_size: -
v_call: TRBV30

cdr3_aa: CAIKGQGGKDEQYF
cdr3_nt: TGTGCCATCAAAGGGCAGGGGGGCAAAGACGAGCAGTACTTC
d_call: -
j_call: TRBJ2-7
clone_size: -
v_call: TRBV10-3

cdr3_aa: CASSFGGPNGNQPQHF
cdr3_nt: TGTGCCAGCAGCTTTGGAGGCCCCAATGGCAATCAGCCCCAGCATTTT
d_call: -
j_call: TRBJ1-5
clone_size: few
v_call: TRBV5-4

cdr3_aa: CASSPSPGLGSYNEQFF
cdr3_nt: TGTGCCAGCAGTCCGTCACCGGGTCTCGGCTCCTACAATGAGCAGTTCTTC
d_call: -
j_call: TRBJ2-1
clone_size: few
v_call: TRBV6-6

cdr3_aa: CASTSGGTEAFF
cdr3_nt: TGCGCCAGCACTTCCGGGGGAACTGAAGCTTTCTTT
d_call: -
j_call: TRBJ1-1
clone_size: -
v_call: TRBV5-1

cdr3_aa: CASSFTGVGEKLFF
cdr3_nt: TGTGCCAGCAGCTTCACAGGGGTAGGAGAAAAACTGTTTTTT
d_call: TRBD1
j_call: TRBJ1-4
clone_size: -
v_call: TRBV7-9

cdr3_aa: CASTRQGVSNQPQHF
cdr3_nt: TGTGCCAGCACTAGACAGGGAGTTAGCAATCAGCCCCAGCATTTT
d_call: TRBD1
j_call: TRBJ1-5
clone_size: few
v_call: TRBV6-5

cdr3_aa: CASSEGDSPSYEQYF
cdr3_nt: TGTGCCAGCAGTGAAGGGGACAGCCCTTCCTACGAGCAGTACTTC
d_call: TRBD1
j_call: TRBJ2-7
clone_size: -
v_call: TRBV2

cdr3_aa: CASSAWDRGVDEQFF
cdr3_nt: TGCGCCAGCAGCGCCTGGGACAGGGGAGTTGATGAGCAGTTCTTC
d_call: TRBD1
j_call: TRBJ2-1
clone_size: -
v_call: TRBV5-1

cdr3_aa: CASSPQPGQAYGYTF
cdr3_nt: TGTGCCAGCAGCCCCCAGCCCGGACAGGCATATGGCTACACCTTC
d_call: TRBD1
j_call: TRBJ1-2
clone_size: -
v_call: TRBV7-3

cdr3_aa: CASSLDRGTEKLFF
cdr3_nt: TGCGCCAGCAGCTTGGACCGGGGGACGGAAAAACTGTTTTTT
d_call: -
j_call: TRBJ1-4
clone_size: -
v_call: TRBV5-1

cdr3_aa: CATSDLGQGKGTEAFF
cdr3_nt: TGTGCCACCAGTGATTTAGGACAGGGTAAGGGGACTGAAGCTTTCTTT
d_call: TRBD1
j_call: TRBJ1-1
clone_size: few
v_call: TRBV24-1

cdr3_aa: CASSHIAGVMNTEAFF
cdr3_nt: TGTGCCAGCAGCCACATAGCGGGAGTTATGAACACTGAAGCTTTCTTT
d_call: -
j_call: TRBJ1-1
clone_size: -
v_call: TRBV4-2

cdr3_aa: CASSLRWGNTIYF
cdr3_nt: TGTGCCAGCAGCCTGAGGTGGGGAAACACCATATATTTT
d_call: -
j_call: TRBJ1-3
clone_size: -
v_call: TRBV7-2

cdr3_aa: CASSVGNGGAYGYTF
cdr3_nt: TGTGCCAGCAGCGTAGGTAACGGCGGGGCCTATGGCTACACCTTC
d_call: -
j_call: TRBJ1-2
clone_size: -
v_call: TRBV9

cdr3_aa: CASSGGGNTIYF
cdr3_nt: TGTGCCAGCAGCGGGGGCGGAAACACCATATATTTT
d_call: -
j_call: TRBJ1-3
clone_size: -
v_call: TRBV7-9

cdr3_aa: CASSPQGAQDYGYTF
cdr3_nt: TGCGCCAGCAGCCCCCAGGGGGCCCAGGACTATGGCTACACCTTC
d_call: TRBD1
j_call: TRBJ1-2
clone_size: -
v_call: TRBV5-1

cdr3_aa: CASSRRTGHSGANVLTF
cdr3_nt: TGCGCCAGCAGCCGAAGGACAGGGCACTCTGGGGCCAACGTCCTGACTTTC
d_call: TRBD1
j_call: TRBJ2-6
clone_size: -
v_call: TRBV5-1

cdr3_aa: CASSAGTDIGGYTF
cdr3_nt: TGTGCCAGCAGTGCCGGGACAGACATTGGAGGCTACACCTTC
d_call: TRBD1
j_call: TRBJ1-2
clone_size: -
v_call: TRBV6-4

cdr3_aa: CASSEGEGQPQHF
cdr3_nt: TGCGCCAGCAGTGAAGGGGAGGGTCAGCCCCAGCATTTT
d_call: -
j_call: TRBJ1-5
clone_size: few
v_call: TRBV10-2

cdr3_aa: CASSLESMGGEKLFF
cdr3_nt: TGCGCCAGCAGCTTGGAGAGCATGGGAGGGGAAAAACTGTTTTTT
d_call: -
j_call: TRBJ1-4
clone_size: -
v_call: TRBV5-1

cdr3_aa: CASSDPGLAGTNEQFF
cdr3_nt: TGCGCCAGCAGTGACCCAGGACTAGCGGGCACCAATGAGCAGTTCTTC
d_call: TRBD2
j_call: TRBJ2-1
clone_size: -
v_call: TRBV10-1

cdr3_aa: CASRGGQGSSYEQYF
cdr3_nt: TGTGCCAGCAGGGGGGGGCAGGGCAGCTCCTACGAGCAGTACTTC
d_call: -
j_call: TRBJ2-7
clone_size: -
v_call: TRBV6-5

cdr3_aa: CASSQDFAGFDQPQHF
cdr3_nt: TGCGCCAGCAGCCAAGATTTCGCAGGGTTTGATCAGCCCCAGCATTTT
d_call: -
j_call: TRBJ1-5
clone_size: -
v_call: TRBV4-1

cdr3_aa: CASSVSRDEQYF
cdr3_nt: TGTGCCAGCAGCGTGAGCAGGGACGAGCAGTACTTC
d_call: -
j_call: TRBJ2-7
clone_size: -
v_call: TRBV11-3

cdr3_aa: CASSPRSGQNQPQHF
cdr3_nt: TGTGCCAGCTCACCACGTAGCGGGCAGAATCAGCCCCAGCATTTT
d_call: -
j_call: TRBJ1-5
clone_size: -
v_call: TRBV18

cdr3_aa: CASSPQAPGANVLTF
cdr3_nt: TGTGCCAGCAGCCCCCAGGCTCCTGGGGCCAACGTCCTGACTTTC
d_call: -
j_call: TRBJ2-6
clone_size: -
v_call: TRBV7-9

cdr3_aa: CASGLDGGAQVYGYTF
cdr3_nt: TGTGCTAGTGGTTTGGACGGGGGGGCGCAGGTCTATGGCTACACCTTC
d_call: -
j_call: TRBJ1-2
clone_size: -
v_call: TRBV12-5

cdr3_aa: CASRRGRTTNEKLFF
cdr3_nt: TGTGCCAGCAGGAGAGGGCGGACAACTAATGAAAAACTGTTTTTT
d_call: -
j_call: TRBJ1-4
clone_size: -
v_call: TRBV7-8

cdr3_aa: CASQRDTQETQYF
cdr3_nt: TGTGCCAGTCAACGGGACACACAAGAGACCCAGTACTTC
d_call: -
j_call: TRBJ2-5
clone_size: -
v_call: TRBV19

cdr3_aa: CASSAIGGGYEQYF
cdr3_nt: TGTGCCAGCAGCGCCATCGGGGGAGGGTACGAGCAGTACTTC
d_call: TRBD2
j_call: TRBJ2-7
clone_size: -
v_call: TRBV7-2